A selection of T cell receptor beta chains follows, all from one sample in a study of T cells in tumors after PD-1 blockade. The table came from immunoSEQ multiplex PCR; TCRdb's copy has only in-frame clones and leaves some out. This table has approximately 60,000 clones, roughly 70% appearing once. The sequences come from PBMCs, collected after anti-PD-1 treatment. The receptors stem from a human donor with basal cell carcinoma. CDR3s include the opening cysteine and the closing phenylalanine or tryptophan. A D gene is named only where the DNA matches it firmly. Expanded clones are given a class, and other clones once, few, many or no size at all.

V	size	J	D	CDR3	DNA
TRBV19	-	TRBJ1-5	-	CASSSINGNQPQHF	TGTGCCAGTAGCTCGATTAACGGCAATCAGCCCCAGCATTTT
TRBV7-9	-	TRBJ1-6	TRBD1	CASKRAGGTSPLHF	TGTGCCAGCAAAAGGGCAGGGGGCACCTCACCCCTCCACTTT
TRBV5-5	-	TRBJ2-1	TRBD2	CASCTAGFLNEQFF	TGTGCCAGCTGTACAGCGGGGTTTTTGAATGAGCAGTTCTTC
TRBV15	-	TRBJ1-5	-	CATSRESIRNQPQHF	TGTGCCACCAGCAGAGAGTCGATCCGCAATCAGCCCCAGCATTTT
TRBV27	-	TRBJ1-6	-	CASSLKVGVSPLHF	TGTGCCAGCAGTTTGAAGGTAGGGGTTTCACCCCTCCACTTT
TRBV24-1	-	TRBJ2-2	TRBD2	CATSPSGGGTGELFF	TGTGCCACCAGTCCTAGCGGGGGCGGGACCGGGGAGCTGTTTTTT
TRBV30	-	TRBJ2-1	TRBD2	CAIRERGGFRNNEQFF	TGTGCCATACGAGAGCGGGGGGGCTTCAGGAACAATGAGCAGTTCTTC
TRBV10-3	few	TRBJ1-1	-	CAIRDSFLGTEAFF	TGTGCCATCAGGGACAGTTTTTTGGGCACTGAAGCTTTCTTT
TRBV19	-	TRBJ2-2	TRBD1	CASSKDRDTGELFF	TGTGCCAGTAGTAAGGACAGGGACACCGGGGAGCTGTTTTTT
TRBV19	once	TRBJ1-6	-	CASSVASSYNSPLHF	TGTGCCAGTAGTGTCGCGAGCTCCTATAATTCACCCCTCCACTTT
TRBV30	-	TRBJ2-3	-	CAWSLTTPRSTDTQYF	TGTGCCTGGAGTCTAACGACACCAAGAAGCACAGATACGCAGTATTTT
TRBV21-1	-	TRBJ1-4	-	CASSETGNRELFF	TGTGCCAGCAGCGAGACAGGGAATCGGGAACTGTTTTTT
TRBV3-1/TRBV3-2	-	TRBJ1-1	-	CASSLGRKRAFF	TGTGCCAGCAGCCTGGGCCGGAAGCGAGCTTTCTTT
TRBV7-8	-	TRBJ2-6	-	CASSLMSLGSGANVLTF	TGTGCCAGCAGCTTAATGAGCCTGGGGTCTGGGGCCAACGTCCTGACTTTC
TRBV6-4	-	TRBJ1-2	-	CASSRGINYGYTF	TGTGCCAGCAGCAGGGGTATTAACTATGGCTACACCTTC
TRBV15	-	TRBJ1-1	TRBD1	CATSFDRVNTEAFF	TGTGCCACCAGCTTCGACAGGGTGAACACTGAAGCTTTCTTT
TRBV2	-	TRBJ2-1	TRBD2	CASRLMGGSSYNEQFF	TGTGCCAGCAGGTTGATGGGGGGGAGCTCCTACAATGAGCAGTTCTTC
TRBV12-5	-	TRBJ1-4	-	CASGLNNEKLFF	TGTGCTAGTGGTTTGAACAATGAAAAACTGTTTTTT
TRBV2	once	TRBJ2-7	-	CASSSGGGAGEQYF	TGTGCCAGCAGTTCGGGTGGGGGGGCAGGCGAGCAGTACTTC
TRBV5-1	few	TRBJ2-1	TRBD1	CASSMEDRGFGNEQFF	TGCGCCAGCAGCATGGAGGACAGGGGATTTGGTAATGAGCAGTTCTTC
TRBV5-6	-	TRBJ1-5	-	CASSLGLSQPQHF	TGTGCCAGCAGCTTGGGTCTCAGTCAGCCCCAGCATTTT
TRBV15	-	TRBJ2-1	TRBD2	CATSREWKSGTTREQFF	TGTGCCACCAGCAGAGAATGGAAAAGCGGGACGACGCGGGAGCAGTTCTTC
TRBV23-1	-	TRBJ1-4	-	CASSRDRGNEKLFF	TGCGCCAGCAGTCGAGACAGAGGGAATGAAAAACTGTTTTTT
TRBV5-5	-	TRBJ2-2	-	CASSLGRTNTGELFF	TGTGCCAGCAGCTTGGGACGTACGAACACCGGGGAGCTGTTTTTT
TRBV5-8	few	TRBJ1-1	TRBD1	CASSYLTGEAFF	TGTGCCAGCAGCTACCTGACAGGGGAAGCTTTCTTT
TRBV5-6	few	TRBJ2-3	-	CASSSDGGTDTQYF	TGTGCCAGCAGCTCGGACGGAGGCACAGATACGCAGTATTTT